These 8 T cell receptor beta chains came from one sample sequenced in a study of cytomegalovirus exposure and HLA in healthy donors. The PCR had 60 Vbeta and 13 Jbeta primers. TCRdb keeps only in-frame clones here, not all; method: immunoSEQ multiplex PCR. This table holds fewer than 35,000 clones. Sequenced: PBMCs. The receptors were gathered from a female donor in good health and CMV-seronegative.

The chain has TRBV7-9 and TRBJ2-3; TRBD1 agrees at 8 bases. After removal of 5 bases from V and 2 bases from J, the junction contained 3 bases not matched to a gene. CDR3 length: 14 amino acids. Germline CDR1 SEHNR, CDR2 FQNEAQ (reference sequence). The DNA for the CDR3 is TGTGCCAGCAGCCGACAGGGGTACACAGATACGCAGTATTTT. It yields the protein CASSRQGYTDTQYF. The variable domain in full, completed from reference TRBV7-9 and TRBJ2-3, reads DTGVSQNPRHKITKRGQNVTFRCDPISEHNRLYWYRQTLGQGPEFLTYFQNEAQLEKSRLLSDRFSAERPKGSFSTLEIQRTEQGDSAMYLCASSRQGYTDTQYFGPGTRLTVL.

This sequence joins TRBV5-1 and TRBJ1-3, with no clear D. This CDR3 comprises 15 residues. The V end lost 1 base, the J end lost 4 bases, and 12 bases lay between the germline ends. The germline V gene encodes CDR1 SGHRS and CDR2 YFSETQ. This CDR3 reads CASSLMDSGGNTIYF. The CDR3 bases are TGCGCCAGCAGCTTGATGGACTCCGGGGGAAACACCATATATTTT. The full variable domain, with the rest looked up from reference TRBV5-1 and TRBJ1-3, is KAGVTQTPRYLIKTRGQQVTLSCSPISGHRSVSWYQQTPGQGLQFLFEYFSETQRNKGNFPGRFSGRQFSNSRSEMNVSTLELGDSALYLCASSLMDSGGNTIYFGEGSWLTVV.

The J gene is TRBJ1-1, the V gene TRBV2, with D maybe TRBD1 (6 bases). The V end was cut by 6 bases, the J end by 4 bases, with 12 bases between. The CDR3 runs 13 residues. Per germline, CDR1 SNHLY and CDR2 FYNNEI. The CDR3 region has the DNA TGTGCCAGCAGGCGGACAGAACGCACTGAAGCTTTCTTT. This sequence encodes CASRRTERTEAFF.

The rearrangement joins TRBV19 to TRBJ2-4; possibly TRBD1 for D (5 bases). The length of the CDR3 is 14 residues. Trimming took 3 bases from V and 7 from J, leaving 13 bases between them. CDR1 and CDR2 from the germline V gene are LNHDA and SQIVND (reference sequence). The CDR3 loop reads CASSMLGPWNIQYF. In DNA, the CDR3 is TGTGCCAGTAGTATGCTGGGGCCTTGGAACATTCAGTACTTC.

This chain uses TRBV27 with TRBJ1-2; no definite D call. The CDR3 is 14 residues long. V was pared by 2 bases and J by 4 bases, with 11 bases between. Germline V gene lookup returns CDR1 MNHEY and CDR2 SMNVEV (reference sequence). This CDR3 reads CASSLKVSVYGYTF. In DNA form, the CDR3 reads TGTGCCAGCAGTTTAAAAGTCAGTGTCTATGGCTACACCTTC.

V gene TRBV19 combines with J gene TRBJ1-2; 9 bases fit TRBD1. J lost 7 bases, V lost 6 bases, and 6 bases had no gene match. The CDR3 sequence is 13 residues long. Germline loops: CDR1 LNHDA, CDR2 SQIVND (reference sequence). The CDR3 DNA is TGTGCCAGTAGGGCCGGGACAGGGTCTGGCTACACCTTC. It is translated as CASRAGTGSGYTF. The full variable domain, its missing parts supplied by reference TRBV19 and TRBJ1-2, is DGGITQSPKYLFRKEGQNVTLSCEQNLNHDAMYWYRQDPGQGLRLIYYSQIVNDFQKGDIAEGYSVSREKKESFPLTVTSAQKNPTAFYLCASRAGTGSGYTFGSGTRLTVV.

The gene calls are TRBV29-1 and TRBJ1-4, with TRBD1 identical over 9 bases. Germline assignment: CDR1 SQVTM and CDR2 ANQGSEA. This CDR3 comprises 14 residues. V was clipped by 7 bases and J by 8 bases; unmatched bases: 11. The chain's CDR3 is CSARDRAAEEKLFF. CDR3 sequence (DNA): TGCAGCGCCCGGGACAGGGCGGCAGAGGAAAAACTGTTTTTT.

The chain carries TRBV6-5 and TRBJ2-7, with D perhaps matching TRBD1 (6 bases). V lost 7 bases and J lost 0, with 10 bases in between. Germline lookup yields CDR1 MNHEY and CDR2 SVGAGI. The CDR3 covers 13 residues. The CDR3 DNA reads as TGTGCCAGCACCGTGACAGGCTCCTACGAGCAGTACTTC. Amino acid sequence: CASTVTGSYEQYF.